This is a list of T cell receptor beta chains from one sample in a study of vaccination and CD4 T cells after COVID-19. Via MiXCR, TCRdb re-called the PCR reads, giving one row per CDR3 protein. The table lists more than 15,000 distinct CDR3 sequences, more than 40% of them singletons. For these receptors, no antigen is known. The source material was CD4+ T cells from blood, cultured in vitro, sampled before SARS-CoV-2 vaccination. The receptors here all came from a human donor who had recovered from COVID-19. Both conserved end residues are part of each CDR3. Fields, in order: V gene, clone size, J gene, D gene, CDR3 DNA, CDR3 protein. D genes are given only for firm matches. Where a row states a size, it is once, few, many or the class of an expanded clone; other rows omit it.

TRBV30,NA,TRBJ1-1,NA,TGTGCCTGGGGGGACAATCCATTGAACACTGAAGCTTTCTTT,CAWGDNPLNTEAFF
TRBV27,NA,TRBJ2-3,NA,TGTGCCAGCAGTTTTCGGGGAGTTGGGGCAGATACGCAGTATTTT,CASSFRGVGADTQYF
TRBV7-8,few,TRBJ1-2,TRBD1,TGTGCCAGCAGCTTACTACCGACAGGGGGGTATGGCTACACCTTC,CASSLLPTGGYGYTF
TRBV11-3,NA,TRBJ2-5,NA,TGTGCCAGCAGCTTGACCCAAGAGACCCAGTACTTC,CASSLTQETQYF
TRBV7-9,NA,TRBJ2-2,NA,TGTGCCAGCAGCCACCCCGCAAGGGGCTCGGACACCGGGGAGCTGTTTTTT,CASSHPARGSDTGELFF
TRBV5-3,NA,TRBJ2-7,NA,TGTGCCAGAAGCTTGGTCGACAGTCTCTACGAGCAGTACTTC,CARSLVDSLYEQYF
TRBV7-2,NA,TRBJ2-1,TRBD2,TGTGCCAGCAGCCGTAGCGGGGGGGGAAAAAATGAGCAGTTCTTC,CASSRSGGGKNEQFF
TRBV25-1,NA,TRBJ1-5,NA,TGTGCCAGCAGTGGGCCGGGACCCAATCAGCCCCAGCATTTT,CASSGPGPNQPQHF
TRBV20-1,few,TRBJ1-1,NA,TGCAGTGCTAGACTTGTAAGGGCCTTTTTT,CSARLVRAFF
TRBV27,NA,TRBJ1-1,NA,TGTGCCAGCAAGTTAAGGCCCCTTGGCCCTCTATACGCTGAAGCTTTCTTT,CASKLRPLGPLYAEAFF
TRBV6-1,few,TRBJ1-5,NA,TGTGCCAGCAGGGACAAACCTCAAGGCAATCAGCCCCAGCATTTT,CASRDKPQGNQPQHF
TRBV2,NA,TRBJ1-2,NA,TGTGCCAGCAGTGTCGTCCGTTCTAACTATGGCTACACCTTC,CASSVVRSNYGYTF
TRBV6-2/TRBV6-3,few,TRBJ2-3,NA,TGTGCCAGCAGTAACTACCAGGGGCGCGATACGCAGTATTTT,CASSNYQGRDTQYF
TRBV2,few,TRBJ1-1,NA,TGTGCCAGCAGTGAAATATCACCGGGTGAAGCTTTCTTT,CASSEISPGEAFF
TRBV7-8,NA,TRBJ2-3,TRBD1,TGTGCCAGCAGCTTCCGGGACAGGGACCAGACAGATACGCAGTATTTT,CASSFRDRDQTDTQYF
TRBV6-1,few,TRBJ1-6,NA,TGTGCCAGCACCGCCGTCGACAGCGCAGGTACACCCCTCCACTTT,CASTAVDSAGTPLHF
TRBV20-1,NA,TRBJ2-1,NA,TGCAGTGCTAGAGATCGTAGCGGAACCTACAATGAGCAGTTCTTC,CSARDRSGTYNEQFF
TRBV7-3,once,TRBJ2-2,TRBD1,TGTGCCAGCAGCTTAACGGGACAGGGTCTCACCGGGGAGCTGTTTTTT,CASSLTGQGLTGELFF
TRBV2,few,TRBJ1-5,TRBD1,TGTGCCAGCAGTGGGACAGGGAATCAGCCCCAGCATTTT,CASSGTGNQPQHF
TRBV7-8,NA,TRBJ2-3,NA,TGTGCCAGCAGCCTCTGGCGTTTTGGGAGTAGGGATACGCAGTATTTT,CASSLWRFGSRDTQYF
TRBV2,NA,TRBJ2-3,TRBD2,TGTGCCAGCAGTGAAAGGCTAGCGGATACAGATACGCAGTATTTT,CASSERLADTDTQYF
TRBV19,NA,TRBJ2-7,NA,TGTGCCAGTAGTCGCGCCGTAGGTGGGGGTTACGAGCAGTACTTC,CASSRAVGGGYEQYF
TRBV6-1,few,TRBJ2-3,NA,TGTGCCAGCAGGACAGGGCGGGGATTCGGTGGCCGTTTT,CASRTGRGFGGRF
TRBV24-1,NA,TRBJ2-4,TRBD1,TGTGCCACCAGGGGGGACAGGGAGGACATTCGGTACTTC,CATRGDREDIRYF
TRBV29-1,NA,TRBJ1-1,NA,TGCAGCGTTTCCGGACCTTTTCTCGGTAGCACTGAAGCTTTCTTT,CSVSGPFLGSTEAFF
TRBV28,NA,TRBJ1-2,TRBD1,TGTGCCAGCATTCCGGACAGGGACTATGGCTACACCTTC,CASIPDRDYGYTF
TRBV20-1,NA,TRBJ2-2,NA,TGCAGTGCTAAAGCCGGGACCTCGAACACCGGGGAGCTGTTTTTT,CSAKAGTSNTGELFF
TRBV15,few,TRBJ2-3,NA,TGTGCCACCAGCAGAGATCGAGGGGCCGATACGCAGTATTTT,CATSRDRGADTQYF
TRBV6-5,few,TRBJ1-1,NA,TGTGCCAGCAGTTACTCGAATTCTCGGGGGGGCACTGAAGCTTTCTTT,CASSYSNSRGGTEAFF
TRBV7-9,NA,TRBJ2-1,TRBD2,TGTGCCAGCAGGGGACTAGCGGGAGAAGGTGGTGAGCAGTTCTTC,CASRGLAGEGGEQFF
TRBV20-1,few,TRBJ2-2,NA,TGCAGTGCTATATGGGGGGGCCAGGGCACCGGGGAGCTGTTTTTT,CSAIWGGQGTGELFF
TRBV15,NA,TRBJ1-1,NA,TGTGCCACCAGCAGAGCCATCGACCGGGGAGGGCGCATAGACACTGAAGCTTTCTTT,CATSRAIDRGGRIDTEAFF
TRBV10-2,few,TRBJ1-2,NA,TGCGCCAGCAGTGAGTCGACTGGGGGTCGCTACACCTTC,CASSESTGGRYTF
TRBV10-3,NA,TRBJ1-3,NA,TGTGCCGTCGAGGCGGGGGGAAACACCATATATTTT,CAVEAGGNTIYF
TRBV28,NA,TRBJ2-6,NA,TGTGCCAGCAGTTCCGGCTGGGGGGCCAACGTCCTGACTTTC,CASSSGWGANVLTF
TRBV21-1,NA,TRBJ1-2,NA,TGTGCCAGCAGCAGGGGGGGAGGAGGCGGCTACACCTTC,CASSRGGGGGYTF
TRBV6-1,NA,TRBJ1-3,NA,TGTGCCAGCAGTCCGGGTCTTGGAAACACCATATATTTT,CASSPGLGNTIYF
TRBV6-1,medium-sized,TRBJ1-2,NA,TGTGCCGGGTCGGAGGGAGCTAACTATGGCTACACCTTC,CAGSEGANYGYTF
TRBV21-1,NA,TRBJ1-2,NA,TGTGCCAGCAGCAAGGTGACAGATTATGGCTACACCTTC,CASSKVTDYGYTF